This is a list of T cell receptor beta chains from one sample in a study of regulatory T cells in long-lasting Graves disease. TCRdb reprocessed the multiplex PCR reads with MiXCR, giving one entry per CDR3 protein. The sample lists hundreds of thousands of distinct CDR3 sequences, 15% to 20% occurring once. Separately, the same data were catalogued under a study of T cells in Graves' hyperthyroidism and ophthalmopathy.

Sequenced here: peripheral blood mononuclear cells (PBMCs), sampled at new diagnosis, from a patient treated with antithyroid drugs. These receptors all stem from a woman aged 35-65 years with Graves disease. CDR3s include the opening cysteine and the closing phenylalanine or tryptophan. Each record gives: D gene, clone size, CDR3 length, V gene, J gene, CDR3 protein, CDR3 DNA. The D gene is left open where the match is weak. Not all rows give a size; the values are once, few, many and, for expanded clones, a class.

.	many	12	TRBV20-1	TRBJ1-2	CSAMRPPYGYTF	TGCAGTGCCATGCGGCCTCCCTATGGCTACACCTTC
.	many	15	TRBV20-1	TRBJ2-1	CSARLANSFYNEQFF	TGCAGTGCTAGATTGGCGAACTCTTTCTACAATGAGCAGTTCTTC
.	many	13	TRBV13	TRBJ2-7	CASSLSRVNEQYF	TGTGCCAGCAGCTTAAGCAGGGTTAACGAGCAGTACTTC
TRBD2	.	15	TRBV7-2	TRBJ2-2	CASSPAVTSGGELFF	TGTGCCAGCAGCCCAGCAGTGACTAGCGGCGGGGAGCTGTTTTTT
TRBD1	.	15	TRBV14	TRBJ2-1	CASSQLGQGGDEQFF	TGTGCCAGCAGCCAACTGGGACAGGGGGGGGATGAGCAGTTCTTC
.	.	15	TRBV28	TRBJ2-3	CASSTPGHNTDTQYF	TGTGCCAGCAGTACTCCGGGACACAACACAGATACGCAGTATTTT
.	.	13	TRBV19	TRBJ2-1	CASSAATYNEQFF	TGTGCCAGTAGTGCAGCCACCTACAATGAGCAGTTCTTC
.	.	15	TRBV5-1	TRBJ2-5	CASRSRLTTKETQYF	TGCGCCAGCAGGTCTCGATTGACTACCAAAGAGACCCAGTACTTC
TRBD1	few	19	TRBV6-1	TRBJ1-4	CASSLDRVRKSATNEKLFF	TGTGCCAGCAGCCTTGACAGGGTCCGGAAATCCGCAACTAATGAAAAACTGTTTTTT
.	few	13	TRBV7-9	TRBJ1-4	CASSLEVNEKLFF	TGTGCCAGCAGCTTAGAAGTTAACGAAAAACTGTTTTTT
TRBD1	.	18	TRBV19	TRBJ1-5	CASSDSRDRGAGEQPQHF	TGTGCCAGTAGCGATTCCCGGGACAGGGGAGCGGGGGAACAGCCCCAGCATTTT
.	many	18	TRBV6-5	TRBJ1-5	CASSYLIGGTEGNQPQHF	TGTGCCAGCAGTTACCTCATAGGGGGGACGGAAGGCAATCAGCCCCAGCATTTT
.	few	12	TRBV10-1	TRBJ2-3	CASSDGPDTQYF	TGCGCCAGCAGTGACGGCCCAGATACGCAGTATTTT
.	many	13	TRBV28	TRBJ2-7	CASRETGPYEQYF	TGTGCCAGCAGAGAGACGGGACCCTACGAGCAGTACTTC
TRBD1	many	12	TRBV2	TRBJ1-1	CASQDRGLEAFF	TGTGCCAGTCAGGACAGGGGGCTAGAAGCTTTCTTT
TRBD1	many	13	TRBV6-1	TRBJ1-2	CASTDREDYGYTF	TGTGCCAGCACCGACAGGGAGGACTATGGCTACACCTTC
TRBD1	many	12	TRBV3-1	TRBJ2-5	CASSTGVETQYF	TGTGCCAGCTCGACAGGGGTAGAGACCCAGTACTTC
TRBD2	few	14	TRBV12-3/TRBV12-4	TRBJ2-1	CASTERGGWHEQFF	TGTGCCAGCACCGAGCGGGGGGGCTGGCATGAGCAGTTCTTC
TRBD1	many	15	TRBV20-1	TRBJ1-1	CSARDPGGSGTEAFF	TGCAGTGCTAGAGATCCAGGGGGTAGCGGCACTGAAGCTTTCTTT
TRBD1	.	14	TRBV30	TRBJ1-5	CAWSKGQFDQPQHF	TGTGCCTGGAGTAAGGGACAGTTCGATCAGCCCCAGCATTTT
.	many	16	TRBV11-2	TRBJ2-1	CASSPLRGISYNEQFF	TGTGCCAGCAGCCCACTTCGGGGGATCTCCTACAATGAGCAGTTCTTC
.	.	14	TRBV10-3	TRBJ2-7	CAISDYDSLYEQYF	TGTGCCATCAGTGATTATGACAGTCTCTACGAGCAGTACTTC
.	.	18	TRBV18	TRBJ2-6	CASSPAATTVSGANVLTF	TGTGCCAGCTCACCCGCAGCTACTACAGTCTCTGGGGCCAACGTCCTGACTTTC
.	.	14	TRBV15	TRBJ2-5	CATSRSRLQETQYF	TGTGCCACCAGCCGCTCCAGACTGCAAGAGACCCAGTACTTC
TRBD1	.	16	TRBV6-2/TRBV6-3	TRBJ1-1	CASSLQPTGVNTEAFF	TGTGCCAGCAGCCTACAACCTACAGGGGTTAATACTGAAGCTTTCTTT
.	many	16	TRBV7-9	TRBJ1-4	CASSPIGGPTNEKLFF	TGTGCCAGCAGCCCAATCGGGGGACCAACTAATGAAAAACTGTTTTTT
.	many	12	TRBV6-1	TRBJ1-1	CASRGSNTEAFF	TGTGCCAGTCGGGGATCGAACACTGAAGCTTTCTTT
.	few	13	TRBV20-1	TRBJ1-1	CSALRVDDTEAFF	TGCAGTGCTCTAAGGGTGGATGACACTGAAGCTTTCTTT
TRBD2	many	14	TRBV11-2	TRBJ2-7	CASSISGGHYEQYF	TGTGCCAGCAGCATTAGCGGGGGCCATTACGAGCAGTACTTC
TRBD2	many	14	TRBV27	TRBJ2-7	CASTSLGLVNEQYF	TGTGCCAGCACCTCTCTGGGACTAGTGAACGAGCAGTACTTC
.	few	16	TRBV11-1	TRBJ1-2	CASGLLPGYSNYGYTF	TGTGCCAGCGGCTTGTTACCCGGATACTCTAACTATGGCTACACCTTC
TRBD2	few	14	TRBV19	TRBJ2-1	CASSQRGEYNEQFF	TGTGCCAGTAGTCAGCGGGGGGAATACAATGAGCAGTTCTTC
.	many	16	TRBV10-3	TRBJ1-1	CAISEKGDGVNTEAFF	TGTGCCATCAGTGAGAAGGGGGACGGAGTGAACACTGAAGCTTTCTTT
.	.	12	TRBV9	TRBJ2-7	CASSQDLGLQYF	TGTGCCAGCAGCCAGGACCTAGGGCTGCAGTACTTC
.	few	13	TRBV12-3/TRBV12-4	TRBJ2-2	CASTRGATGELFF	TGTGCCAGCACCAGGGGAGCCACCGGGGAGCTGTTTTTT
.	many	13	TRBV11-2	TRBJ2-5	CASSLGPPQTQYF	TGTGCCAGCAGCTTAGGCCCCCCCCAGACCCAGTACTTC
.	many	15	TRBV6-2/TRBV6-3	TRBJ2-1	CASSYSRGSYNEQFF	TGTGCCAGCAGTTACTCACGGGGTTCGTACAATGAGCAGTTCTTC
.	few	13	TRBV7-9	TRBJ2-5	CASSFSWQETQYF	TGTGCCAGCAGCTTTTCGTGGCAAGAGACCCAGTACTTC
.	many	11	TRBV2	TRBJ2-4	CASKGENIQYF	TGTGCCAGCAAGGGCGAAAACATTCAGTACTTC
.	many	16	TRBV6-1	TRBJ2-7	CASSPRTFTGPYEQYF	TGTGCCAGCAGTCCGCGGACCTTCACAGGCCCCTACGAGCAGTACTTC
.	many	14	TRBV6-1	TRBJ2-6	CASRGSSGANVLTF	TGTGCCAGCAGGGGAAGCTCTGGGGCCAACGTCCTGACTTTC
TRBD1	many	15	TRBV28	TRBJ1-3	CASSLGTVSGNTIYF	TGTGCCAGCAGTTTAGGGACAGTCTCTGGAAACACCATATATTTT
TRBD1	.	15	TRBV13	TRBJ2-4	CASTPSPGTGNIQYF	TGTGCCAGCACCCCGAGCCCCGGGACAGGGAACATTCAGTACTTC
TRBD2	many	16	TRBV6-1	TRBJ2-5	CASSEMASGGEETQYF	TGTGCCAGCAGTGAAATGGCTAGCGGGGGGGAAGAGACCCAGTACTTC
TRBD1	.	14	TRBV5-4	TRBJ2-7	CASSLATGDYEQYF	TGTGCCAGCAGCTTGGCGACAGGGGACTACGAGCAGTACTTC
.	.	13	TRBV5-1	TRBJ1-1	CASSLMWSTEAFF	TGCGCCAGCAGCTTGATGTGGAGCACTGAAGCTTTCTTT
TRBD1	.	13	TRBV2	TRBJ2-2	CASSFTGAGELFF	TGTGCCAGCAGTTTTACAGGGGCCGGGGAGCTGTTTTTT
TRBD2	many	14	TRBV28	TRBJ2-7	CASSSLAGSYEQYF	TGTGCCAGCAGTTCACTAGCGGGTTCGTACGAGCAGTACTTC
TRBD2	many	14	TRBV7-2	TRBJ2-7	CASSFAGTRNEQYF	TGTGCCAGCAGCTTCGCCGGGACTAGAAACGAGCAGTACTTC
.	.	15	TRBV29-1	TRBJ2-2	CSVEDSGWTPGELFF	TGCAGCGTTGAAGATTCGGGGTGGACCCCTGGGGAGCTGTTTTTT
TRBD1	many	14	TRBV12-3/TRBV12-4	TRBJ2-1	CASIRTGPYNEQFF	TGTGCCAGCATTAGGACAGGGCCCTACAATGAGCAGTTCTTC
TRBD2	.	15	TRBV5-1	TRBJ2-5	CASSLEGGGAETQYF	TGCGCCAGCAGCTTGGAAGGCGGGGGGGCCGAGACCCAGTACTTC
.	.	14	TRBV19	TRBJ1-5	CASSIPGLAQPQHF	TGTGCCAGTAGTATTCCGGGGTTAGCTCAGCCCCAGCATTTT
.	.	18	TRBV15	TRBJ1-4	CATSLHSGWSGNNEKLFF	TGTGCCACCAGCCTACACTCCGGGTGGTCGGGGAATAATGAAAAACTGTTTTTT